Shown below are 26 T cell receptor beta chains from a single sample sequenced in a study of blood T cell repertoires in COVID-19. Sequencing used immunoSEQ multiplex PCR; TCRdb keeps in-frame clones, though not all of them. Found here are some 430,000 clones, 90% of them singletons; the top ten hold 0.6%. Source material: PBMCs or T cells enriched from blood (not recorded which). Receptors were obtained from a man younger than 35 who had recovered from COVID-19.

V and J are TRBV28 and TRBJ2-2; no definite D call. Germline loops: CDR1 MDHEN, CDR2 SYDVKM. V was cut by 7 bases and J by 5 bases, with 8 bases left in between. This CDR3 comprises 12 residues. This chain's CDR3 is CASTFTTGELFF. The CDR3 nucleotides are TGTGCCAGCACTTTTACAACCGGGGAGCTGTTTTTT.

The chain employs TRBV27 and TRBJ1-5; 9 bases agree with TRBD1. Germline CDR1 MNHEY, CDR2 SMNVEV (reference sequence). CDR3 length equals 14 residues. J gave up 6 bases and V 7 bases, and 7 bases lay outside the gene matches. CDR3 protein: CASKPQTGGQPQHF. The DNA of the CDR3 is TGTGCCAGCAAACCGCAGACAGGGGGTCAGCCCCAGCATTTT.

The rearrangement joins TRBV19 to TRBJ2-1; 8 nucleotides line up with TRBD2. The CDR3 covers 16 residues. V gave up 3 bases and J gave up 3 bases; unmatched junction bases: 7. Per the germline V gene, CDR1 is LNHDA and CDR2 is SQIVND (reference sequence). In DNA form, the CDR3 reads TGTGCCAGTAGTATGAGAGCGCGGGAGGTCTACAATGAGCAGTTCTTC. Protein sequence: CASSMRAREVYNEQFF.

The chain recombines TRBV18 with TRBJ1-6, with D unresolved. The CDR3 sequence is 14 residues long. V shed 5 bases and J shed 7 bases, with 12 bases lying between them. The germline V gene encodes CDR1 KGHSH and CDR2 LQKENI. In DNA form, the CDR3 reads TGTGCCAGCTCAAACGACGCAGGAAATTCACCCCTCCACTTT. This translates into CASSNDAGNSPLHF.

This CDR3 is CASSLDREETQYF. The DNA of the CDR3 is TGTGCCAGCTCACTGGACAGAGAAGAGACCCAGTACTTC. The rearrangement joins TRBV18 to TRBJ2-5; D may be TRBD1 (6 bases). V dropped 4 bases and J dropped 3 bases, with 9 bases sitting between them. Germline lookup yields CDR1 KGHSH and CDR2 LQKENI. This CDR3 is built from 13 residues.

This clone turned up a few times. J is TRBJ2-6 and V is TRBV6-2 or TRBV6-3; possibly TRBD2 for D (5 bases). The CDR3 runs to 15 residues. V was pared by 6 bases and J by 4 bases, with 13 bases between. Looked up from germline, CDR1 is MNHEY and CDR2 is SVGEGT. CDR3 amino acids: CASSYELGGANVLTF. CDR3 sequence (DNA): TGTGCCAGCAGCTATGAACTAGGCGGGGCCAACGTCCTGACTTTC.

The chain couples TRBV19 to TRBJ1-2; a weak D match, TRBD1 (6 bases). V lost 7 bases and J lost 3, with 9 bases in between. Germline V lookup: CDR1 LNHDA, CDR2 SQIVND (reference sequence). The CDR3 runs to 12 residues. The CDR3 bases are TGTGCCAGTACGGGGGGCGACTATGGCTACACCTTC. It is translated as CASTGGDYGYTF.

The V and J genes are TRBV19 and TRBJ1-4, with TRBD1 matching over 8 bases. Germline assignment: CDR1 LNHDA and CDR2 SQIVND (reference sequence). CDR3 length: 14 residues. Germline trimming cut 7 bases from V and 7 bases from J; bases unmatched to any gene: 8. The CDR3 DNA follows: TGTGCCAGTACCTTAGACAGGGGCCGTGAAAAACTGTTTTTT. It encodes CASTLDRGREKLFF. Together with reference TRBV19 and TRBJ1-4, the CDR3 gives the full variable domain: DGGITQSPKYLFRKEGQNVTLSCEQNLNHDAMYWYRQDPGQGLRLIYYSQIVNDFQKGDIAEGYSVSREKKESFPLTVTSAQKNPTAFYLCASTLDRGREKLFFGSGTQLSVL.

The CDR3 coding sequence is TGTGCCAGCAGCACGCGCGGCTCCTACAATGAGCAGTTCTTC. This gives the protein CASSTRGSYNEQFF. The chain employs TRBV7-2 and TRBJ2-1; no clear D. The CDR3 contains 14 residues. The germline gives CDR1 SGHTA, CDR2 FQGNSA. V gave up 5 bases and J gave up 0 bases, with 8 bases separating them.

This rearrangement joins TRBV30 to TRBJ2-1, with TRBD2 matching over 7 bases. Germline loops: CDR1 GTSNPN, CDR2 SVGIG (reference sequence). V shed 1 base and J 6 bases; nucleotides not matched to a gene: 3. This CDR3 is 13 amino acids long. The CDR3 DNA is TGTGCCTGGAGTGCTCGGACTAGCAATGAGCAGTTCTTC. It translates to CAWSARTSNEQFF.

The J gene is TRBJ1-2, the V gene TRBV3-1 (or the pseudogene TRBV3-2); a possible D gene is TRBD1 (5 bases). The CDR3 is 14 amino acids. CDR1 is LGHDT, CDR2 YNNKEL, per germline (reference sequence). Trimming removed 2 bases at V and 5 bases at J, with 12 bases between. CDR3 residues: CASSQLGGVYGYTF. CDR3 bases: TGTGCCAGCAGCCAATTGGGGGGGGTGTATGGCTACACCTTC.

This chain connects TRBV7-9 to TRBJ1-1, with 8 bases aligning to TRBD1. The CDR3 has 13 residues. Germline CDR1 and CDR2: SEHNR and FQNEAQ (reference sequence). V was pared by 5 bases and J by 6 bases, with 5 bases of the junction left unmatched. The CDR3 loop is CASSPTGASEAFF. The CDR3 bases are TGTGCCAGCAGCCCGACAGGGGCCTCTGAAGCTTTCTTT. The whole variable domain, remainder taken from reference TRBV7-9 and TRBJ1-1, is DTGVSQNPRHKITKRGQNVTFRCDPISEHNRLYWYRQTLGQGPEFLTYFQNEAQLEKSRLLSDRFSAERPKGSFSTLEIQRTEQGDSAMYLCASSPTGASEAFFGQGTRLTVV.

In DNA, the CDR3 is TGTGCCAGCAGCTTAGCGGGAGTAGGCACTGAAGCTTTCTTT. Translation gives CASSLAGVGTEAFF. The chain joins TRBV7-8 to TRBJ1-1; no clear D gene. V was pared by 0 bases and J by 4 bases, with 9 bases between. Germline V gene lookup returns CDR1 SGHVS and CDR2 FQNEAQ. The CDR3 consists of 14 residues.

The chain uses TRBV3-1 (or the pseudogene TRBV3-2) and TRBJ2-7; possibly TRBD2 for D (6 bases). V was pared by 0 bases and J by 7 bases, with 16 bases between. The CDR3 consists of 15 residues. Germline CDR1 reads LGHDT; CDR2 reads YNNKEL (reference sequence). CDR3 region: CASSQDGYPTREQYF. The DNA for the CDR3 is TGTGCCAGCAGCCAAGACGGCTACCCGACTAGGGAGCAGTACTTC.

The V and J genes are TRBV19 and TRBJ1-5; D is undetermined. The ends were cut back, 5 bases at V and 4 bases at J, with 15 bases in the middle. The CDR3 runs 15 residues. Germline-derived CDR1 and CDR2 are LNHDA and SQIVND (reference sequence). The CDR3 reads CASSPWAASNQPQHF. The CDR3 bases are TGTGCCAGTAGTCCGTGGGCCGCTTCGAATCAGCCCCAGCATTTT.

This chain joins TRBV29-1 and TRBJ1-3, with TRBD1 as a possible D gene (6 bases). This CDR3 has 13 amino acids. Trimming cost V 6 bases and J 0 bases, with 9 bases left between them. Germline CDR1 is SQVTM and CDR2 is ANQGSEA. CDR3 DNA: TGCAGCGTACAGGGCGTCTCTGGAAACACCATATATTTT. Translation: CSVQGVSGNTIYF.

The chain combines TRBV21-1 with TRBJ1-3; the table's D call, TRBD1, was not checked against the DNA. TRBV21-1 is assigned pseudogene status. This CDR3 region has 15 residues. The CDR3 nucleotides read TGTGCCAGCAGCACCCTGGTCAGAACTGGAAACACCATATATTTT. This gives the protein CASSTLVRTGNTIYF.

The gene calls are TRBV29-1 and TRBJ1-1; 7 bases fit TRBD1. The germline gives CDR1 SQVTM, CDR2 ANQGSEA. This CDR3 contains 15 residues. Losses at the gene ends were 6 bases for V and 0 bases for J; bases not matched to a gene: 10. CDR3 DNA: TGCAGCGTGACCGGGACAGTAAATATGAACACTGAAGCTTTCTTT. Translation: CSVTGTVNMNTEAFF.

The chain uses TRBV19 and TRBJ1-4, with TRBD1 identical over 7 bases. V shed 9 bases, J shed 0 bases, and the junction held 13 bases outside the gene matches. This CDR3 has 17 amino acids. Germline lookup yields CDR1 LNHDA and CDR2 SQIVND (reference sequence). CDR3: CARPLRTGLATNEKLFF. The CDR3 DNA is TGTGCCAGACCCCTCAGGACAGGCCTCGCAACTAATGAAAAACTGTTTTTT.

This clone was found once. The chain is built from TRBV15 and TRBJ1-4; TRBD1 agrees at 7 bases. Germline V gene lookup returns CDR1 LNHNV and CDR2 YYDKDF (reference sequence). The CDR3 totals 14 residues. Trimming cost V 5 bases and J 5 bases; bases outside gene matches: 5. CDR3 protein: CATSPRQGNEKLFF. Here the CDR3 DNA reads TGTGCCACCAGCCCCCGACAGGGAAATGAAAAACTGTTTTTT.

The J gene is TRBJ1-3, the V gene TRBV5-1, with D possibly being TRBD1 (5 bases). In germline, CDR1 is SGHRS, CDR2 YFSETQ. Trimming removed 2 bases at V and 3 bases at J, with 15 bases between. The CDR3 sequence is 16 residues long. DNA of the CDR3: TGCGCCAGCAGCTTAGGGGACGGGGGAATTGGAAACACCATATATTTT. Encoded protein: CASSLGDGGIGNTIYF.

V is TRBV5-6 and J is TRBJ2-1; 14 bases map to TRBD2. J was trimmed by 10 bases and V by 4 bases; bases with no gene match: 7. Germline V gene data show CDR1 as SGHDT and CDR2 as YYEEEE. The CDR3 loop spans 15 amino acids. The CDR3 coding sequence is TGTGCCAGCAGCGTGACTAGCGGGAGGGCCGTCGAGCAGTTCTTC. The encoded protein is CASSVTSGRAVEQFF. Full variable domain (remainder filled in from reference TRBV5-6 and TRBJ2-1): DAGVTQSPTHLIKTRGQQVTLRCSPKSGHDTVSWYQQALGQGPQFIFQYYEEEERQRGNFPDRFSGHQFPNYSSELNVNALLLGDSALYLCASSVTSGRAVEQFFGPGTRLTVL.

In its sample, this clone was seen once. The V call is TRBV3-1 (or the pseudogene TRBV3-2), the J call TRBJ1-1; tentative D call: TRBD1 (6 bases). The V gene lost 4 bases and the J gene lost 1 base, with 10 bases spanning the gap. This CDR3 comprises 14 residues. Germline V gives CDR1 LGHDT, CDR2 YNNKEL (reference sequence). In DNA, the CDR3 is TGTGCCAGCAGCCGCCGGGACACGAACACTGAAGCTTTCTTT. Protein sequence: CASSRRDTNTEAFF.

This clone was found a few times. The same CDR3 arises from other DNA sequences in this sample as well. V usage is TRBV12-3 or TRBV12-4 and J usage is TRBJ1-6, with D possibly TRBD1 on 5 matching bases. CDR3 size: 13 residues. V lost 3 bases to trimming and J lost 6 bases, with 6 bases between them. The CDR3 is CASSLQGNSPLHF. As DNA, the CDR3 is TGTGCCAGCAGTTTGCAGGGTAATTCACCCCTCCACTTT.

The chain carries TRBV18 and TRBJ2-2; D remains unclear. The V end lost 3 bases, the J end lost 2 bases, and 7 bases lay between the germline ends. This CDR3 contains 14 residues. From germline, CDR1 is KGHSH and CDR2 LQKENI. The CDR3 loop reads CASSPNSNTGELFF. The CDR3 region has the DNA TGTGCCAGCTCACCCAACAGCAACACCGGGGAGCTGTTTTTT. The full variable domain, in which reference TRBV18 and TRBJ2-2 provide the parts outside the CDR3, is NAGVMQNPRHLVRRRGQEARLRCSPMKGHSHVYWYRQLPEEGLKFMVYLQKENIIDESGMPKERFSAEFPKEGPSILRIQQVVRGDSAAYFCASSPNSNTGELFFGEGSRLTVL.

The chain uses TRBV19 and TRBJ2-7, with TRBD2 as a possible D gene (7 bases). V was trimmed by 1 base and J by 0 bases, leaving 10 bases between them. The germline CDR1 and CDR2 sequences are LNHDA and SQIVND (reference sequence). The CDR3 totals 15 residues. CDR3 in amino acids: CASSIGRGGSYEQYF. Here the CDR3 DNA reads TGTGCCAGTAGTATAGGGAGGGGGGGCTCCTACGAGCAGTACTTC.